These T cell receptor beta chains were read from a single sample in a study of blood T cell repertoires in COVID-19. Here immunoSEQ multiplex PCR was the method, and the copy in TCRdb shows in-frame clones only, minus some. This table has around 260,000 clones, 80% to 95% appearing once. The sequencing sample was made of PBMCs or T cells enriched from blood (not recorded which). Receptors were obtained from a woman under 40 who had recovered from COVID-19. CDR3s include the opening cysteine and the closing phenylalanine or tryptophan. The D gene is left open where the match is weak. Clone size is not always given. Where it is, it says once, few, many or a class for expanded clones.

len	v_gene	abundance	d_gene	j_gene	CDR3aa
14	TRBV6-5	once	NA	TRBJ1-6	CASSYPTGNSPLHF
14	TRBV5-4	few	TRBD2	TRBJ2-7	CASSPRDGRNEQYF
15	TRBV30	NA	NA	TRBJ1-1	CAWSVLRRGSTEAFF
14	TRBV28	once	NA	TRBJ1-2	CASSLGGTGSGYTF
13	TRBV28	NA	NA	TRBJ2-1	CASSLDRYNEQFF
15	TRBV19	NA	NA	TRBJ1-5	CASTLGTLKDQPQHF
12	TRBV29-1	NA	NA	TRBJ2-7	CSVEGRAYEQYF
13	TRBV10-3	NA	NA	TRBJ1-6	CAISEEDRRPLHF
15	TRBV5-4	NA	TRBD2	TRBJ2-2	CASSSGGTNTGELFF
14	TRBV10-2	NA	NA	TRBJ1-6	CASSEAGANSPLHF
13	TRBV19	NA	NA	TRBJ1-1	CASSMALNTEAFF
15	TRBV28	NA	NA	TRBJ2-4	CASTDYRDAKNIQYF
16	TRBV5-4	once	TRBD2	TRBJ2-1	CASSLPGTSGSNEQFF
14	TRBV9	NA	NA	TRBJ1-3	CASSPEASGNTIYF
14	TRBV7-9	once	NA	TRBJ1-4	CASSLVQAGEKLFF
17	TRBV3-1/TRBV3-2	NA	TRBD2	TRBJ2-3	CASSPTSGRPSTDTQYF
16	TRBV27	NA	TRBD2	TRBJ2-3	CASSSGLAGVTDTQYF
16	TRBV27	NA	TRBD2	TRBJ2-5	CASSPRLAGYQETQYF
13	TRBV18	NA	NA	TRBJ2-5	CASSPGSQETQYF
15	TRBV9	NA	TRBD2	TRBJ2-1	CASSVAKREFDEQFF
14	TRBV9	NA	TRBD1	TRBJ2-7	CASSVDRGRYEQYF
15	TRBV2	NA	NA	TRBJ2-7	CASTSKGTVSYEQYF
15	TRBV5-6	NA	TRBD2	TRBJ2-7	CASSLLAGGSYEQYF
11	TRBV27	NA	NA	TRBJ2-7	CASSLGGEQYF
14	TRBV3-1/TRBV3-2	NA	TRBD1	TRBJ1-1	CASSHRDRGTEAFF
14	TRBV2	NA	NA	TRBJ2-2	CASSDIRVYGELFF
16	TRBV6-2/TRBV6-3	NA	TRBD1	TRBJ2-5	CASSQMGTGGLKTQYF
16	TRBV2	NA	NA	TRBJ2-3	CASSPPRLIRTDTQYF
19	TRBV7-9	NA	TRBD2	TRBJ2-1	CASSLGTSGMLKAYNEQFF
13	TRBV7-9	NA	NA	TRBJ2-7	CASSPGADSKQYF
16	TRBV24-1	few	NA	TRBJ2-2	CATSQAEQGSTGELFF
15	TRBV7-3	once	TRBD1	TRBJ2-2	CASSATGVVTGELFF
15	TRBV2	few	TRBD2	TRBJ2-5	CASSAGGSRTETQYF
14	TRBV6-5	once	TRBD1	TRBJ1-4	CASSTGTGSEKLFF
15	TRBV15	NA	NA	TRBJ2-7	CATSSDRRETGEQYF
15	TRBV28	NA	TRBD1	TRBJ1-2	CASSARAGGSEGYTF
11	TRBV20-1	NA	NA	TRBJ2-5	CSAMIGETQYF
14	TRBV5-1	NA	TRBD1	TRBJ2-7	CASSFELRGQEQYF